These 17 T cell receptor beta chains were all obtained from the same sample, sequenced in a study of T cells in localized non-small cell lung cancer. Using immunoSEQ multiplex PCR, the repertoire was profiled, and TCRdb retains in-frame clones only, with some absent. The data hold nearly 35,000 clones, with approximately 89% observed a single time. The specimen was peripheral blood mononuclear cells, collected before any cancer treatment. All receptors come from a female donor aged 60 or older with stage II lung adenocarcinoma.

The chain's CDR3 is CASTDLYNYGYTF. CDR3 coding DNA: TGTGCCAGTACGGACCTTTATAACTATGGCTACACCTTC. The gene calls are TRBV2 and TRBJ1-2; D gene uncertain. The CDR3 spans 13 residues. V lost 9 bases to trimming and J lost 1 base, with 12 bases between them. Germline V gene sequence: CDR1 SNHLY, CDR2 FYNNEI.

The chain combines TRBV7-2 with TRBJ1-2, with D perhaps matching TRBD1 (5 bases). The CDR3 spans 15 residues. CDR1 and CDR2 (germline): SGHTA, FQGNSA. Between the trimmed V and J ends, which lost 5 bases and 2 bases, there was a span of 15 bases. The CDR3, as DNA: TGTGCCAGCAGCCCGGGGGGGGATCTAAACTATGGCTACACCTTC. This codes for CASSPGGDLNYGYTF.

The chain combines TRBV7-6 with TRBJ2-3; D gene unclear. From germline, CDR1 is SGHVS and CDR2 FNYEAQ. Trimming removed 9 bases at V and 0 bases at J, with 16 bases between. The CDR3 is 15 amino acids. This CDR3 reads CASSGDSTSTDTQYF. CDR3 coding DNA: TGTGCCAGTTCAGGTGACTCAACTAGCACAGATACGCAGTATTTT.

This clone was seen once. The chain recombines TRBV4-2 with TRBJ2-1; 7 bases line up with TRBD2. Trimming took 0 bases from V and 1 from J; bases not matched to a gene: 6. The CDR3 length is 17 residues. Germline CDR1 is LGHNA and CDR2 is YNFKEQ. CDR3 sequence reads: CASSQEKRGGSYNEQFF. In nucleotides, the CDR3 is TGTGCCAGCAGCCAAGAGAAGCGGGGTGGTTCCTACAATGAGCAGTTCTTC.

The chain couples TRBV29-1 to TRBJ2-2, with 7 bases lining up with TRBD1. Trimming cost V 4 bases and J 1 base; bases outside gene matches: 9. Germline CDR1 SQVTM, CDR2 ANQGSEA. This CDR3 has 16 amino acids. CDR3 nucleotide sequence: TGCAGCGTTGCCGACGGGAACAGGGGGAACACCGGGGAGCTGTTTTTT. Amino acids: CSVADGNRGNTGELFF.

V and J are TRBV19 and TRBJ1-1; 7 bases are a match to TRBD1. Germline CDR1 LNHDA, CDR2 SQIVND (reference sequence). The CDR3 is made up of 13 amino acids. Trimming removed 9 bases from V and 0 bases from J; junction bases left unmatched: 4. The CDR3 sequence is CASRGQLNTEAFF. Written as DNA, the CDR3 is TGTGCCAGCCGGGGACAGTTGAACACTGAAGCTTTCTTT.

The chain joins TRBV15 to TRBJ2-3; D gene uncertain. The CDR3 spans 15 residues. Trimming pared 0 bases from V and 2 bases from J, leaving 9 bases between. Germline assignment: CDR1 LNHNV and CDR2 YYDKDF (reference sequence). The CDR3 sequence is CATSREKLNTDTQYF. The CDR3 DNA sequence: TGTGCCACCAGCAGAGAGAAGCTTAACACAGATACGCAGTATTTT.

The chain is built from TRBV5-1 and TRBJ2-7; 11 nucleotides agree with TRBD1. Germline CDR1 is SGHRS and CDR2 is YFSETQ. J lost 6 bases, V lost 5 bases, and 7 bases had no gene match. CDR3 length equals 14 residues. The CDR3 bases are TGCGCCAGCAGTAGGACAGGGGGCTCCCTCGAGCAGTACTTC. It specifies CASSRTGGSLEQYF.

The chain joins TRBV13 to TRBJ2-7; D unresolved. The germline V gene has CDR1 PRHDT and CDR2 FYEKMQ (reference sequence). This CDR3 has 15 residues. The V gene lost 2 bases and the J gene lost 2 bases, with 13 bases spanning the gap. CDR3 sequence (DNA): TGTGCCAGCAGCTTATCCGCCCGGAGAGCCTACGAGCAGTACTTC. This translates into CASSLSARRAYEQYF.

This chain uses TRBV4-3 with TRBJ2-7; D may be TRBD1 (6 bases). Trimming cost V 0 bases and J 3 bases, with 12 bases left between them. The CDR3 loop spans 15 amino acids. Germline CDR1 LGHNA, CDR2 YSLEER. The CDR3 is CASSQDLLGGYEQYF. For the CDR3, the DNA is TGCGCCAGCAGCCAAGATTTATTAGGGGGCTACGAGCAGTACTTC.

This chain connects TRBV28 to TRBJ1-2; perhaps TRBD1 as D (6 bases). The germline V gene encodes CDR1 MDHEN and CDR2 SYDVKM. The CDR3 length is 14 residues. V was cut by 3 bases and J by 8 bases, with 16 bases left in between. The CDR3 here is CASSFSSWGAGYTF. The CDR3 bases are TGTGCCAGCAGTTTTAGTTCGTGGGGGGCCGGCTACACCTTC.

This rearrangement joins TRBV6-6 to TRBJ1-2, with unresolved D. This CDR3 spans 14 amino acids. V was trimmed by 0 bases and J by 6 bases, leaving 11 bases between them. The germline gives CDR1 MNHNY, CDR2 SVGAGI (reference sequence). The CDR3 DNA reads as TGTGCCAGCAGTTACTCGCGGGGTCAAGATGGCTACACCTTC. Protein sequence: CASSYSRGQDGYTF.

V gene TRBV19 combines with J gene TRBJ2-6; D tentatively reads TRBD1 or TRBD2 (5 bases each). Trimming shortened V by 7 bases and J by 1 base, and 17 bases separated the two germline ends. This CDR3 is built from 17 residues. Germline V gene sequence: CDR1 LNHDA, CDR2 SQIVND (reference sequence). CDR3 protein: CASNERDAASGANVLTF. CDR3 nucleotides: TGTGCCAGTAACGAAAGGGACGCCGCTTCTGGGGCCAACGTCCTGACTTTC. Combining the CDR3 with reference TRBV19 and TRBJ2-6 gives the whole variable domain DGGITQSPKYLFRKEGQNVTLSCEQNLNHDAMYWYRQDPGQGLRLIYYSQIVNDFQKGDIAEGYSVSREKKESFPLTVTSAQKNPTAFYLCASNERDAASGANVLTFGAGSRLTVL.

CDR3 DNA: TGTGCCAGCCACCCGAGGGTTGGCTACGAGCAGTACTTC. This codes for CASHPRVGYEQYF. J is TRBJ2-7 and V is TRBV28, with D possibly matching TRBD2 (5 bases). Germline CDR1 MDHEN, CDR2 SYDVKM. Trimming took 8 bases from V and 3 from J, leaving 14 bases between them. The CDR3 length is 13 residues.

The chain is built from TRBV7-2 and TRBJ1-5; TRBD1 aligns across 9 bases. CDR1 is SGHTA, CDR2 FQGNSA, per germline. The CDR3 has 15 amino acids. V lost 5 bases, J lost 5 bases, and 7 bases stayed unmatched. CDR3 in amino acids: CASSRTWTGDQPQHF. The CDR3 nucleotides are TGTGCCAGCAGCCGGACGTGGACAGGGGATCAGCCCCAGCATTTT. Complete variable domain (other parts from reference TRBV7-2 and TRBJ1-5): GAGVSQSPSNKVTEKGKDVELRCDPISGHTALYWYRQSLGQGLEFLIYFQGNSAPDKSGLPSDRFSAERTGGSVSTLTIQRTQQEDSAVYLCASSRTWTGDQPQHFGDGTRLSIL.

The chain combines TRBV4-3 with TRBJ1-1; D not resolved. CDR3 length: 18 amino acids. Germline V gene data show CDR1 as LGHNA and CDR2 as YSLEER. Trimming cost V 0 bases and J 6 bases, with 23 bases left between them. CDR3 nucleotides: TGCGCCAGCAGCCAAGATTCAAGGGCAGCCTCGTTGCAGGCTGAAGCTTTCTTT. Its translation: CASSQDSRAASLQAEAFF.

This clone has only a few counts. This rearrangement joins TRBV29-1 to TRBJ1-1, with unresolved D. Germline V CDR1 and CDR2: SQVTM, ANQGSEA. V gave up 6 bases and J gave up 0 bases, with 17 bases separating them. The CDR3 sequence is 15 residues long. CDR3 coding DNA: TGCAGCGTCGGAAAGGCCTCCATGGTGAACACTGAAGCTTTCTTT. Translated, it gives CSVGKASMVNTEAFF.